This T cell receptor beta chain was recorded in a study of blood T cell repertoires in COVID-19 (dated by TCRdb to 2020 to 2021). Background for the entire study: Collaborator samples came from the United States, Italy and Spain and covered acute and convalescent phases of COVID-19. Where available, HLA class I and class II types were obtained from metadata supplied by the sample provider rather than from assay-based typing. The samples were drawn from the first 160 participants of the ongoing ImmuneRACE study and from over 950 subjects provided by 6 global collaborators. Sample metadata almost always included a de-identified subject ID, COVID-19 status, age in years and sex. Deeply sampled blood TCRbeta repertoires from subjects exposed to, actively infected with, or recovered from COVID-19 were included in the dataset. The repertoires were released in a freely available public database meant as a resource for research on the immune response to SARS-CoV-2. The prospective study material was composed of cDNA or gDNA derived from T cells, B-cell-depleted T cells, or PBMCs. What the research found in general, with its limitations: The amount of clinical and demographic metadata varied by source and participant and was provided uncurated.

The immunoSEQ Assay, a bias-controlled multiplex PCR, was used to amplify TCRbeta CDR3 regions from genomic DNA. The paper's data handling went like this. Within the assay, amplification of reference gene primers was used to estimate how many nucleated cells each sample contained. To quantify the absolute abundance of each unique TCRbeta CDR3 rearrangement, sequence reads were collapsed and filtered. For each sample, productive Simpson clonality was calculated as the square root of Simpson's diversity index across productive rearrangements. TCRdb mirrors the immuneACCESS table, restricted to in-frame sequences. Some clones are absent from its copies; in checked studies, under half trace to an unresolved V gene, and the reason for the others is unknown. V, J and clone size are those of that table, while D and trimming were read from the DNA. The sample table holds some 390,000 clones, of which roughly nine tenths were seen once. The biggest ten clones account for approximately 1.5% of the sample.

Enrolling through a virtual design, the prospective study's participants ranged in age from roughly 18 to 95 years and lived across 20 to 30 United States geographic areas. Cohort assignment in the prospective study relied on participant-reported clinical history from a screening survey and a study questionnaire. ImmuneRACE Cohort 3 recovered participants were defined by two consecutive negative NP/OP PCR tests, healthcare professional clearance, or symptom resolution. In the prospective study, mobile phlebotomists collected whole blood, serum and a nasopharyngeal or oropharyngeal swab from each participant. Participants in the prospective study had the option to provide additional blood draws and questionnaires over a roughly two-month period. Before DNA extraction, prospective study blood samples were shipped either frozen or at room temperature. The CDR3 starts with the cysteine, ends with the phenylalanine, and has 13 residues. The CDR3 DNA has 39 bases and is translated from base 1. From a lookup of the germline V gene (reference sequence), CDR1 and CDR2 are SEHNR and FQNEAQ. V was cut back by 3 bases and J by 5 bases, leaving a gap of 7 bases between them.

As for this clone: It has no known antigen specificity. Qualities for individual bases were not recorded, and no much larger clone is one base off. At the DNA level, this CDR3 is encoded by other sequences in the same sample as well.

Input material: PBMCs or T cells enriched from blood (not recorded which). Here the chain combines TRBV7-9 and TRBJ2-2, and perhaps TRBD1 as D gene, on 5 matching bases. This TCR derives from a woman aged 30 to 39 who had recovered from COVID-19. The CDR3 in this case is CASSFRATGELFF. The sequence in DNA is TGTGCCAGCAGCTTCAGGGCTACCGGGGAGCTGTTTTTT.